This T cell receptor beta chain was retrieved from a study of blood T cell repertoires in COVID-19. Study details: In each case, the material was cDNA or gDNA derived from T cells, B-cell-depleted T cells, or PBMCs.

Participants were aged about 18 to 90 years, lived in around 25 US areas, and enrolled virtually. Germline CDR1 and CDR2: LGHDT and YNNKEL (reference sequence). CDR3 length: 15 residues. V was clipped by 5 bases and J by 5 bases; unmatched bases: 3. TCRdb keeps only in-frame clones here, not all; method: immunoSEQ multiplex PCR. The sample lists about 250,000 clones; approximately 90% were seen once. Sequencing was performed on PBMCs or T cells enriched from blood (not recorded which). The TCR was taken from a man aged 18 to 30 who had recovered from COVID-19. V is TRBV3-1 (or the pseudogene TRBV3-2) and J is TRBJ2-5, with 15 bases matching TRBD2. CDR3 in DNA: TGTGCCAGCAGCGGACTAGCGGGAGGGGGGGAGACCCAGTACTTC. Its translation is CASSGLAGGGETQYF.